These 5 T cell receptor beta chains share one sample of origin, sequenced in a study of beta chain features in type 1 diabetes. General study findings and limits: Shortening of TCRB CDR3s, moderate but significant, appeared in all four CD4+ subsets of Type 1 diabetes patients.

Their recognized antigens are unknown. The investigators reverse transcribed all of the isolated RNA, so they sequenced expressed TCRB transcripts. The protocol was immunoSEQ multiplex PCR, while the TCRdb copy is restricted to in-frame clones and leaves out a portion. The sample holds some 330,000 clones, roughly 13% seen once. The sample was naive CD4+ T cells from blood. The receptor source for this set is a young woman with type 1 diabetes.

This rearrangement joins TRBV15 to TRBJ1-1; TRBD1 might be the D (5 bases). Germline CDR1 LNHNV, CDR2 YYDKDF (reference sequence). Deletions cut 0 bases from V and 4 bases from J, with 12 bases between. The CDR3 loop spans 15 amino acids. As DNA, the CDR3 is TGTGCCACCAGCAGAGAGGTGGGCAGGGCCACTGAAGCTTTCTTT. Its translation is CATSREVGRATEAFF.

The chain employs TRBV9 and TRBJ2-3, with a tentative D call TRBD2 (5 bases). CDR1 is SGDLS and CDR2 is YYNGEE in the germline V gene. The V end was cut by 5 bases, the J end by 5 bases, with 9 bases between. This CDR3 region has 12 residues. CDR3 in DNA: TGTGCCAGCAGTGCCGAGGGAGATACGCAGTATTTT. Its translation is CASSAEGDTQYF.

This sequence joins TRBV28 and TRBJ1-2; D is undetermined. The V gene's germline CDR1 is MDHEN and CDR2 SYDVKM. Trimming left V 5 bases short and J 8 bases short, with 12 bases between. The CDR3 spans 12 residues. The CDR3 reads CASSLVALGYTF. CDR3 nucleotides: TGTGCCAGCAGTCTGGTCGCGCTGGGCTACACCTTC.

Only a few counts were recorded for this clone. The chain is built from TRBV19 and TRBJ2-1, with a weak D call TRBD1 (5 bases). The CDR3 extends over 14 amino acids. CDR1 LNHDA and CDR2 SQIVND come from the germline V gene (reference sequence). Deletions cut 3 bases from V and 8 bases from J, with 14 bases between. As DNA, the CDR3 is TGTGCCAGTAGTATTCAGGGCCCGTCCGATGAGCAGTTCTTC. Translation: CASSIQGPSDEQFF.

This clone was observed a handful of times. J is TRBJ1-5 and V is TRBV25-1; 7 positions agree with TRBD1. Germline lookup yields CDR1 MGHDK and CDR2 SYGVNS. Trimming removed 2 bases from V and 7 bases from J; junction bases left unmatched: 11. The CDR3 runs to 16 residues. Here the CDR3 reads CASSEPTGEGGQPQHF. Here the CDR3 DNA reads TGTGCCAGCAGTGAACCCACAGGGGAAGGGGGCCAGCCCCAGCATTTT.